The 11 T cell receptor beta chains given below trace back to one sample, sequenced in a study of blood T cell repertoires in COVID-19. Measured with immunoSEQ multiplex PCR; TCRdb has only the in-frame clones, and not every one. The sample has more than 200,000 clones, more than 75% seen once. Material for sequencing was peripheral blood. These receptor sequences come from a man between 50 and 59 years old with acute or convalescent COVID-19.

The chain recombines TRBV6-5 with TRBJ1-1; 7 bases line up with TRBD1. Germline lookup yields CDR1 MNHEY and CDR2 SVGAGI. This CDR3 has 13 residues. The V segment lost 5 bases and the J segment 5 bases; nucleotides outside the gene matches: 5. CDR3 amino acids: CASSRQGRTEAFF. In DNA form, the CDR3 reads TGTGCCAGCAGTCGACAGGGTCGGACTGAAGCTTTCTTT.

The rearrangement joins TRBV5-4 to TRBJ1-2; D remains unclear. The CDR3 extends over 14 amino acids. Germline CDR1 SGHNT, CDR2 YYREEE (reference sequence). V was trimmed by 5 bases and J by 4 bases, leaving 15 bases between them. This CDR3 reads CASSGPPVPYGYTF. DNA for the CDR3: TGTGCCAGCAGTGGGCCCCCTGTCCCCTATGGCTACACCTTC.

The V gene is TRBV7-2, the J gene TRBJ1-4; 7 bases align to TRBD1. Germline CDR1 SGHTA, CDR2 FQGNSA. The ends lost 5 bases at V and 3 bases at J; junction bases unmatched: 6. The CDR3 runs 15 residues. The DNA for the CDR3 is TGTGCCAGCAGCGCCAACAGGGGATCTAATGAAAAACTGTTTTTT. It codes for CASSANRGSNEKLFF. Full variable domain (rest looked up from reference TRBV7-2 and TRBJ1-4): GAGVSQSPSNKVTEKGKDVELRCDPISGHTALYWYRQSLGQGLEFLIYFQGNSAPDKSGLPSDRFSAERTGGSVSTLTIQRTQQEDSAVYLCASSANRGSNEKLFFGSGTQLSVL.

As DNA, the CDR3 is TGTGCCAGCAGTCCGAGGACGGGGGAAAAACTGTTTTTT. Protein: CASSPRTGEKLFF. The chain combines TRBV12-3 or TRBV12-4 with TRBJ1-4, with no clear D. This CDR3 has 13 residues. V was trimmed by 5 bases and J by 8 bases, leaving 12 bases between them.

The chain combines TRBV10-3 with TRBJ1-5, with 8 bases lining up with TRBD1. The germline CDR1 and CDR2 sequences are ENHRY and SYGVKD. Trimming took 10 bases from V and 4 from J; bases not matched to a gene: 9. The CDR3 loop spans 14 amino acids. The CDR3 DNA follows: TGTGCCACGAAGCCGGGACAGGTAAATCAGCCCCAGCATTTT. Protein: CATKPGQVNQPQHF.

Notes on this clone: Germline is not matched at one junction end, which may reflect a read error. The rearrangement uses TRBV7-9 and TRBJ1-2, with D perhaps matching TRBD1 (6 bases). There are 14 residues in the CDR3. The germline gives CDR1 SEHNR, CDR2 FQNEAQ (reference sequence). In nucleotides, the CDR3 is TGTGCCAGCAGCCTTTTGAGGGGGGACTACGGCTACACCTTC. The encoded protein is CASSLLRGDYGYTF.

This chain uses TRBV11-2 with TRBJ1-5; 7 bases agree with TRBD1. This CDR3 has 13 residues. J lost 5 bases, V lost 5 bases, and 3 bases had no gene match. CDR1 and CDR2 (germline): SGHAT, FQNNGV. Here the CDR3 DNA reads TGTGCCAGCAGCCGGGACAGAGATCAGCCCCAGCATTTT. Encoded protein: CASSRDRDQPQHF.

Points on this clone: At the DNA level, this CDR3 is encoded by other sequences in the same sample as well. The J gene is TRBJ2-1, the V gene TRBV6-5; D may be TRBD1 (6 bases). The CDR3 runs to 14 residues. Trimming took 5 bases from V and 4 from J, leaving 12 bases between them. Germline lookup yields CDR1 MNHEY and CDR2 SVGAGI. The CDR3 DNA reads as TGTGCCAGCAGTCCCGGGACATCTTACAATGAGCAGTTCTTC. Its translation: CASSPGTSYNEQFF.

The V call is TRBV5-1, the J call TRBJ1-1; possible D gene TRBD1, 6 bases. The germline gives CDR1 SGHRS, CDR2 YFSETQ. V was clipped by 4 bases and J by 4 bases, with 14 bases between them. The CDR3 is 14 residues long. The CDR3 region is CASSPGRGGTEAFF. CDR3 bases: TGCGCCAGCAGCCCCGGCAGGGGTGGCACTGAAGCTTTCTTT.

This clone has a handful of counts. The CDR3, as DNA: TGTGCCAGCAGCTTGGGGTCCGGGACAGCCCGAGGGGAGCAGTACTTC. This encodes CASSLGSGTARGEQYF. This rearrangement joins TRBV5-5 to TRBJ2-7; TRBD1 matches at 7 bases. Trimming removed 0 bases from V and 7 bases from J; junction bases left unmatched: 13. The CDR3 length is 16 residues. Per the germline V gene, CDR1 is SGHKS and CDR2 is YYEKEE (reference sequence).

This chain connects TRBV5-1 to TRBJ2-7; 9 nucleotides agree with TRBD2. The germline CDR1 and CDR2 sequences are SGHRS and YFSETQ. Trimming took 4 bases from V and 3 from J; bases not matched to a gene: 11. This CDR3 comprises 16 residues. In DNA form, the CDR3 reads TGCGCCAGCAGCCCGGGTCCAGCGGGGGGACGCTACGAGCAGTACTTC. This codes for CASSPGPAGGRYEQYF.